These 28 T cell receptor beta chains originate from one sample sequenced in a study of T cells expressing NK-cell markers. TCRdb processed the 5' RACE reads again and assigns one entry to each CDR3 protein, with no DNA. The table lists 400,000 to 450,000 distinct CDR3 sequences. Sequencing input: blood T cells: a sorted CD56 or NKG2C T cell subset, CD4+ or CD8+ T cells, or bulk PBMC T cells (not recorded which). Source of these receptors: a woman between 18 and 70 years old in good health.

The chain carries TRBV29-1 and TRBJ2-1. The CDR3 has 13 residues. Germline-derived CDR1 and CDR2 are SQVTM and ANQGSEA. The CDR3 protein is CSVAAVIGNEQFF.

The J gene is TRBJ2-3, the V gene TRBV29-1; TCRdb's D gene call, TRBD1, goes unchecked for lack of DNA. The CDR3 runs to 13 residues. The germline CDR1 and CDR2 sequences are SQVTM and ANQGSEA. The CDR3 is CSVDLSMGDTQYF.

J is TRBJ1-4 and V is TRBV24-1. This CDR3 is built from 14 residues. Germline values: CDR1 KGHDR, CDR2 SFDVKD. The CDR3 loop is CATSEDGNNEKLFF.

This chain uses TRBV6-2 or TRBV6-3 with TRBJ2-1; TCRdb returns TRBD2, unconfirmable since there is no DNA. Germline V gene sequence: CDR1 MNHEY, CDR2 SVGEGT. This CDR3 is built from 15 residues. CDR3: CASSYDLAGGREQFF.

J is TRBJ2-5 and V is TRBV7-2; TCRdb selects TRBD2, and the lack of DNA leaves this call unchecked. The V gene's germline CDR1 is SGHTA and CDR2 FQGNSA. The CDR3 runs 13 residues. The CDR3 protein is CASSLGLWEAQYF.

The chain recombines TRBV6-5 with TRBJ2-3; TCRdb designates TRBD1, a call that cannot be tested without DNA. This CDR3 has 15 residues. The germline V gene encodes CDR1 MNHEY and CDR2 SVGAGI. The CDR3: CASSYSGGYGDTQYF.

The chain links TRBV29-1 to TRBJ1-1. The CDR3 runs to 13 residues. Looked up from germline, CDR1 is SQVTM and CDR2 is ANQGSEA. CDR3 amino acids: CSVEESPGTEAFF.

The chain couples TRBV11-2 to TRBJ2-2; TCRdb's D call, TRBD2, is unchecked because there is no DNA. Germline V lookup: CDR1 SGHAT, CDR2 FQNNGV. The CDR3 has 19 amino acids. CDR3 protein: CASSLRTSGSRGPTGELFF.

The J gene is TRBJ1-2, the V gene TRBV5-6; the D call from TCRdb, TRBD1, cannot be confirmed without DNA. This CDR3 contains 17 residues. CDR1 is SGHDT and CDR2 is YYEEEE in the germline V gene. This CDR3 reads CASSLVVGAAINYGYTF. Full variable domain (missing parts from reference TRBV5-6 and TRBJ1-2): DAGVTQSPTHLIKTRGQQVTLRCSPKSGHDTVSWYQQALGQGPQFIFQYYEEEERQRGNFPDRFSGHQFPNYSSELNVNALLLGDSALYLCASSLVVGAAINYGYTFGSGTRLTVV.

The chain combines TRBV10-3 with TRBJ2-3; TCRdb returns TRBD1, unconfirmable since there is no DNA. Germline CDR1 and CDR2: ENHRY and SYGVKD. The CDR3 is 13 residues long. The CDR3 is CATRVGGTDTQYF.

The chain's CDR3 is CASSPGQFTGELFF. The chain couples TRBV11-3 to TRBJ2-2; TCRdb's assignment of TRBD1 cannot be checked, as there is no DNA. CDR1 SGHNT and CDR2 YENEEA come from the germline V gene. There are 14 residues in the CDR3.

The V gene is TRBV5-1, the J gene TRBJ2-1; the D call from TCRdb, TRBD1, cannot be confirmed without DNA. Germline V gene data show CDR1 as SGHRS and CDR2 as YFSETQ. This CDR3 has 16 residues. The CDR3 spells CASSLHGGSAYNEQFF.

The genes are TRBV20-1 and TRBJ2-2; no DNA is available, so the TRBD2 call from TCRdb remains unchecked. The CDR3 totals 16 residues. The germline V gene has CDR1 DFQATT and CDR2 SNEGSKA (reference sequence). The CDR3 sequence: CSARDPRDYAPGELFF.

The CDR3 loop reads CASSLGSKPSTDTQYF. The chain uses TRBV7-8 and TRBJ2-3. This CDR3 region has 16 residues. The germline CDR1 and CDR2 sequences are SGHVS and FQNEAQ.

CDR3 region: CASSLMLRRGGGETQYF. This chain connects TRBV7-2 to TRBJ2-5; TCRdb picks TRBD2, but there is no DNA to check that call. Germline V CDR1 and CDR2: SGHTA, FQGNSA. The CDR3 totals 17 residues.

The V call is TRBV20-1, the J call TRBJ2-7; checking the TCRdb D call of TRBD1 is not possible without DNA. This CDR3 comprises 12 residues. From germline, CDR1 is DFQATT and CDR2 SNEGSKA (reference sequence). CDR3 sequence reads: CSAHLSGSEQYF.

The rearrangement joins TRBV6-2 or TRBV6-3 to TRBJ2-1; with no DNA, the TCRdb D assignment of TRBD2 cannot be verified. CDR1 and CDR2 from the germline V gene are MNHEY and SVGEGT. CDR3 length: 13 amino acids. This chain's CDR3 is CASSKTGTSSSFF.

This chain joins TRBV20-1 and TRBJ2-1; there is no DNA to check the TCRdb D call of TRBD1. CDR1 DFQATT and CDR2 SNEGSKA come from the germline V gene (reference sequence). This CDR3 has 13 residues. The CDR3 protein is CSASPWGNNEQFF.

The CDR3 sequence is CASSRNRVGETQYF. The rearrangement joins TRBV4-3 to TRBJ2-5; TCRdb's D call, TRBD1, is unchecked because there is no DNA. The CDR3 length is 14 residues. Germline loops: CDR1 LGHNA, CDR2 YSLEER.

The chain couples TRBV12-3 or TRBV12-4 to TRBJ2-7. CDR3 length equals 12 residues. The CDR3 here is CASSLYGYEQYF.

The genes are TRBV5-1 and TRBJ1-1; without DNA, the TCRdb call of TRBD1 cannot be checked. Germline V gives CDR1 SGHRS, CDR2 YFSETQ. This CDR3 has 18 amino acids. The chain's CDR3 is CASSLKRTTGASNTEAFF.

The J gene is TRBJ2-1, the V gene TRBV5-1; TCRdb's assignment of TRBD1 cannot be checked, as there is no DNA. Germline CDR1 is SGHRS and CDR2 is YFSETQ. There are 15 residues in the CDR3. The chain's CDR3 is CASRTPGGRYNEQFF. The whole variable domain, filled in from reference TRBV5-1 and TRBJ2-1, reads KAGVTQTPRYLIKTRGQQVTLSCSPISGHRSVSWYQQTPGQGLQFLFEYFSETQRNKGNFPGRFSGRQFSNSRSEMNVSTLELGDSALYLCASRTPGGRYNEQFFGPGTRLTVL.

This chain uses TRBV4-3 with TRBJ1-4; TCRdb's D call, TRBD1, is unchecked because there is no DNA. Germline V gene lookup returns CDR1 LGHNA and CDR2 YSLEER. The CDR3 spans 14 residues. The CDR3 loop is CASSRRGDHEKLFF.

The chain carries TRBV9 and TRBJ1-4; as DNA is missing, the TRBD1 call by TCRdb cannot be tested. Per germline, CDR1 SGDLS and CDR2 YYNGEE. This CDR3 has 15 residues. The CDR3 spells CASSVNGQGSKKLFF.

The CDR3 sequence is CSARSNRDSYEQYF. The chain couples TRBV20-1 to TRBJ2-7. CDR3 size: 14 residues. CDR1 DFQATT and CDR2 SNEGSKA come from the germline V gene (reference sequence).

The rearrangement links TRBV11-2 to TRBJ2-2; the TCRdb D gene call, TRBD1, has no DNA to confirm it. The CDR3 covers 18 residues. Per the germline V gene, CDR1 is SGHAT and CDR2 is FQNNGV. The CDR3 protein is CASSLFARGATNTGELFF.

V and J are TRBV12-3 or TRBV12-4 and TRBJ2-1; there is no DNA to check the TCRdb D call of TRBD1. This CDR3 has 18 amino acids. The CDR3 reads CASTSIGTILFSGDEQFF.

This rearrangement joins TRBV27 to TRBJ2-7; TCRdb picks TRBD2, but there is no DNA to check that call. Germline CDR1 is MNHEY and CDR2 is SMNVEV (reference sequence). This CDR3 comprises 14 residues. The CDR3 loop is CASSPAGFSYEQYF.